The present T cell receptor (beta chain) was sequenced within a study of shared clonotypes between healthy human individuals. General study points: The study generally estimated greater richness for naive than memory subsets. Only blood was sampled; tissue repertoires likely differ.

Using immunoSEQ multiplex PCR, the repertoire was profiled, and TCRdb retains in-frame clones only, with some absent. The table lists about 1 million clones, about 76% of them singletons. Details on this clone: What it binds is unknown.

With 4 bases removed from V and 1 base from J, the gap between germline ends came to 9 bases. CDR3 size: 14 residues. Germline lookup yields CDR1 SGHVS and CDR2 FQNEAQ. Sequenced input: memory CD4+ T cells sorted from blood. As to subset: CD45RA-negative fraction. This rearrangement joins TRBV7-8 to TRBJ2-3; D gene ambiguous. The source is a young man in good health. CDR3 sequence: CASSSLLGTDTQYF. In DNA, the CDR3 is TGTGCCAGCAGCTCTTTATTGGGCACAGATACGCAGTATTTT. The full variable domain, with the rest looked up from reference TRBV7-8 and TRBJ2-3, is GAGVSQSPRYKVAKRGQDVALRCDPISGHVSLFWYQQALGQGPEFLTYFQNEAQLDKSGLPSDRFFAERPEGSVSTLKIQRTQQEDSAVYLCASSSLLGTDTQYFGPGTRLTVL.